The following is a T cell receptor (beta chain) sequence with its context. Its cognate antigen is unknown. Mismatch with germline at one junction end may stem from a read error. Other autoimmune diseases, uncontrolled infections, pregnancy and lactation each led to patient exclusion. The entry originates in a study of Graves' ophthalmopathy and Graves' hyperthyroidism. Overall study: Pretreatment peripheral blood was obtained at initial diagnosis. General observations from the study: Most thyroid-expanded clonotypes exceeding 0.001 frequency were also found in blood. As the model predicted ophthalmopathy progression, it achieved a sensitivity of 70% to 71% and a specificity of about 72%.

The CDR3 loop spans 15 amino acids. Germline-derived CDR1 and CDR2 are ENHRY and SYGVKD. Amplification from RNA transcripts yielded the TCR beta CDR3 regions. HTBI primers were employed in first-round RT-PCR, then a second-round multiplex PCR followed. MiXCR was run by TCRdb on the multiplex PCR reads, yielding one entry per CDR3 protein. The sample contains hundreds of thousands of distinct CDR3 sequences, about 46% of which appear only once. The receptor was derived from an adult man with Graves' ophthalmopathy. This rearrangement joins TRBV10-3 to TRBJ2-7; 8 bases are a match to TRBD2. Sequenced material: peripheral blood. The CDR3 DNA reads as TGTGCCAGCAGTAACTATCCTCGCGGGGGGTACGAGCAGTACTTC. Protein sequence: CASSNYPRGGYEQYF.